The 12 T cell receptor beta chains below all came from one sample that was sequenced in a study of blood T cell repertoires in COVID-19. Method: immunoSEQ multiplex PCR; TCRdb's copy keeps in-frame clones and lacks some. The sample holds roughly 380,000 clones, roughly 86% seen once. The sequenced sample consisted of peripheral blood. The receptors stem from a human donor with acute or convalescent COVID-19. The donor label of this sample is uncertain.

V is TRBV7-8 and J is TRBJ1-1; 8 bases line up with TRBD1. Germline V CDR1 and CDR2: SGHVS, FQNEAQ. This CDR3 is 16 amino acids long. The trim removed 5 bases at V and 2 bases at J, leaving 10 bases unmatched. The CDR3 sequence is CASSPMGGQVNTEAFF. Written as DNA, the CDR3 is TGTGCCAGCAGCCCAATGGGGGGACAGGTTAACACTGAAGCTTTCTTT.

This chain joins TRBV7-6 and TRBJ1-2, with D perhaps TRBD1 (6 bases). V was trimmed by 1 base and J by 7 bases, leaving 16 bases between them. This CDR3 region has 15 residues. Germline CDR1 is SGHVS and CDR2 is FNYEAQ. Here the CDR3 reads CASSLEQGDMGGYTF. CDR3 DNA: TGTGCCAGCAGCTTAGAACAGGGCGATATGGGTGGCTACACCTTC.

The chain is built from TRBV30 and TRBJ2-7, with no clear D. This CDR3 is 14 amino acids long. Germline V CDR1 and CDR2: GTSNPN, SVGIG (reference sequence). V lost 3 bases and J lost 4, with 16 bases in between. CDR3 sequence (DNA): TGTGCCTGGAGGACGTCTCGAGGTTTGTACGAGCAGTACTTC. It encodes CAWRTSRGLYEQYF.

The rearrangement joins TRBV6-6 to TRBJ1-1; D might be TRBD1 (5 bases). The CDR3 has 13 residues. The germline CDR1 and CDR2 sequences are MNHNY and SVGAGI (reference sequence). Trimming pared 7 bases from V and 1 base from J, leaving 10 bases between. CDR3 DNA sequence: TGTGCCAGCAAGGACATCCGGAACACTGAAGCTTTCTTT. The encoded protein is CASKDIRNTEAFF.

This chain joins TRBV7-8 and TRBJ2-5; 11 bases line up with TRBD2. Germline CDR1 reads SGHVS; CDR2 reads FQNEAQ. This CDR3 contains 17 residues. V lost 4 bases and J lost 5; bases outside the gene matches: 12. The CDR3, as DNA: TGTGCCAGCAGCTCACCGGGACTAGCGGCACTGCAGGAGACCCAGTACTTC. This sequence encodes CASSSPGLAALQETQYF.

V gene TRBV2 combines with J gene TRBJ1-6; D remains ambiguous. CDR3 length equals 14 residues. V lost 9 bases and J lost 0, with 9 bases in between. Germline lookup yields CDR1 SNHLY and CDR2 FYNNEI. The CDR3 sequence is CASQRSSYNSPLHF. CDR3 coding DNA: TGTGCCAGTCAGCGGAGCTCCTATAATTCACCCCTCCACTTT.

This clone was seen once. The V call is TRBV2, the J call TRBJ2-2; D is ambiguous. Germline assignment: CDR1 SNHLY and CDR2 FYNNEI. This CDR3 is 15 amino acids long. V was cut by 6 bases and J by 4 bases, with 15 bases left in between. Written as DNA, the CDR3 is TGTGCCAGCAGCCCTACCCAAATCGCCACCGGGGAGCTGTTTTTT. Translated, it gives CASSPTQIATGELFF.

The V and J genes are TRBV30 and TRBJ2-1; TRBD2 aligns across 10 bases. Germline loops: CDR1 GTSNPN, CDR2 SVGIG (reference sequence). J was trimmed by 14 bases and V by 4 bases; bases with no gene match: 5. This CDR3 spans 11 amino acids. The CDR3 reads CAWNIAGGKFF. The CDR3 DNA reads TGTGCCTGGAACATAGCGGGGGGCAAGTTCTTC.

The rearrangement joins TRBV7-2 to TRBJ2-1; D is undetermined. The CDR3 is made up of 11 amino acids. Trimming left V 2 bases short and J 8 bases short, with 4 bases between. CDR1 SGHTA and CDR2 FQGNSA come from the germline V gene. This chain's CDR3 is CASSLHDEQFF. In nucleotides, the CDR3 is TGTGCCAGCAGCTTACATGATGAGCAGTTCTTC.

This clone was seen more than once but under ten times. This sequence joins TRBV20-1 and TRBJ2-3; the D is unclear. Trimming pared 6 bases from V and 6 bases from J, leaving 7 bases between. CDR1 DFQATT and CDR2 SNEGSKA come from the germline V gene (reference sequence). The CDR3 contains 10 residues. CDR3 nucleotides: TGCAGTGCCCGGTTGGATACGCAGTATTTT. This encodes CSARLDTQYF.

The V call is TRBV5-1, the J call TRBJ1-1, with 7 nucleotides matching TRBD1. This CDR3 has 16 amino acids. In germline, CDR1 is SGHRS, CDR2 YFSETQ. J lost 1 base, V lost 7 bases, and 13 bases had no gene match. This CDR3 is CASRLRDRRQNTEAFF. The CDR3 region has the DNA TGCGCCAGCCGGCTCCGGGACAGACGACAGAACACTGAAGCTTTCTTT.

This clone was detected only once. V usage is TRBV5-1 and J usage is TRBJ1-5; D perhaps matches TRBD1 (5 bases). Germline loops: CDR1 SGHRS, CDR2 YFSETQ. V lost 0 bases to trimming and J lost 3 bases, with 10 bases between them. CDR3 length: 15 amino acids. The CDR3 region is CASSLARVVNQPQHF. The CDR3 DNA reads as TGCGCCAGCAGCTTGGCCAGGGTAGTCAATCAGCCCCAGCATTTT.